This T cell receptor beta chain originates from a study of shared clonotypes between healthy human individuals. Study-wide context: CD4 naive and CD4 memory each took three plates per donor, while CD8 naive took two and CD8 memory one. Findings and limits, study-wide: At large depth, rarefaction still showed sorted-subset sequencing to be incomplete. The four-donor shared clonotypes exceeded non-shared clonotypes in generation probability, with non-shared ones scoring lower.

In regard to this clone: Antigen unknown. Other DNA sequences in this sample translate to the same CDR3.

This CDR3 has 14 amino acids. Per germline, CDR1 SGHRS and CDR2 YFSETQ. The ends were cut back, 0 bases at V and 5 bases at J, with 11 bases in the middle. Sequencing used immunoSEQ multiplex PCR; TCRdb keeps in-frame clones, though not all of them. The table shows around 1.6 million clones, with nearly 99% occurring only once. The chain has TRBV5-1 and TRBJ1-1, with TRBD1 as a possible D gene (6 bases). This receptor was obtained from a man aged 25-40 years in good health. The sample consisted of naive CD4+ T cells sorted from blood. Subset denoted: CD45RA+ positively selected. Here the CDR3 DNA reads TGCGCCAGCAGCTTGGTCGGGGGGGCGACTGAAGCTTTCTTT. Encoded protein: CASSLVGGATEAFF.